This paragraph reports one T cell receptor (beta chain). Its antigen is as yet unknown. The data belong to a study of siplizumab effects on memory and regulatory T cells. Per sample, roughly 10^5 TCR templates underwent assay. Profiling relied on immunoSEQ multiplex PCR, and the TCRdb table lists in-frame clones only, not all of them. The sample contains 70,000 to 95,000 clones, around 90% of which appear only once. The CDR3 length is 16 residues. Trimming at V came to 2 bases and at J to 5 bases, leaving 8 bases not matched to a gene. CDR1 KGHSH and CDR2 LQKENI come from the germline V gene. Study-wide results and caveats: Suppressive activity of Tregs proliferating in siplizumab cultures remained unconfirmed. Naive T cells were seemingly more diverse than memory cells, and major contributions to the alloresponse seemed to be made by them.

This chain links TRBV18 with TRBJ2-2; 7 bases fit TRBD2. The TCR was taken from a human donor in good health. The sample comprised CD4+ T cells sorted from blood. CDR3 nucleotide sequence: TGTGCCAGCTCACCAGGAGGCGGGAGATTGACCGGGGAGCTGTTTTTT. Translation: CASSPGGGRLTGELFF.